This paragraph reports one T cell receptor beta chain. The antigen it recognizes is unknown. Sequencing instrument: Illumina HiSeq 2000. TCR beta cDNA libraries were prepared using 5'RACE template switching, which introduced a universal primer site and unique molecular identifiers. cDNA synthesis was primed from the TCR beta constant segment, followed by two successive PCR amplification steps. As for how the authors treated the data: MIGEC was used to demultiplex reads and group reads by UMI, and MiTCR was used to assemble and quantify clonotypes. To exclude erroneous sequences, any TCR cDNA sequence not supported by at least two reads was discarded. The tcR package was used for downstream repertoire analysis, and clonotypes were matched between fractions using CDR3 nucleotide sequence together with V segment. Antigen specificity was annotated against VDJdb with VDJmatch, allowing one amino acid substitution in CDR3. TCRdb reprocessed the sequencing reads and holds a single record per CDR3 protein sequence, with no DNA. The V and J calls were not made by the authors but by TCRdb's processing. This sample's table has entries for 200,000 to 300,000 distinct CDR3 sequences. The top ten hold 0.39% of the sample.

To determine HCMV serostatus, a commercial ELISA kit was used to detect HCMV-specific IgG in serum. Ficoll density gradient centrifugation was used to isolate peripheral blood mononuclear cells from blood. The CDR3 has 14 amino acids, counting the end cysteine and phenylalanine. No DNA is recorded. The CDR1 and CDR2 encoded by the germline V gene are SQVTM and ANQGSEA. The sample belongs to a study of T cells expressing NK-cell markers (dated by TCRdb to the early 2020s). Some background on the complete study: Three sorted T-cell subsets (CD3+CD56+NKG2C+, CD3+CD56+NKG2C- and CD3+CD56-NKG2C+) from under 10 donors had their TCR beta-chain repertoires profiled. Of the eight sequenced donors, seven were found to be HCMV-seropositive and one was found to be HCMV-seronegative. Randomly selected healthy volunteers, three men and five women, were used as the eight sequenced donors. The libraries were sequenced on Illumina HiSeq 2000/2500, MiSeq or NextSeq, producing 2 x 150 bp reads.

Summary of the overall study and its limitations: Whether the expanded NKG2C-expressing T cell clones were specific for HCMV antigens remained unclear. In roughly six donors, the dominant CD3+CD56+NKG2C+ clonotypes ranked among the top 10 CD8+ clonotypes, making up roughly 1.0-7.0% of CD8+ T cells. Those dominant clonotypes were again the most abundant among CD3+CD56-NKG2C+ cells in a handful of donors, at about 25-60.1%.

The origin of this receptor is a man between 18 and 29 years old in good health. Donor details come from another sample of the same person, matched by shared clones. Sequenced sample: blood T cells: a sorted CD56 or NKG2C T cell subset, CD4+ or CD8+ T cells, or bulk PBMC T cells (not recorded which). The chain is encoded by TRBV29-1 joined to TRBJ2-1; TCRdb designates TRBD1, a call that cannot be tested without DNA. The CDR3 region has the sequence CSVDFGAGANEQFF.